Below are 16 T cell receptor beta chains sequenced from a single sample in a study of CD8 T cells in Susac syndrome. Random hexamers were used to reverse transcribe an amount of roughly 0.5 to 1 ug RNA. TCRdb reanalysed the immunoSEQ multiplex PCR reads using MiXCR and keeps one entry per CDR3 protein. The sample consists of more than 150,000 distinct CDR3 sequences, 95% of them appearing once. Sequencing used CD8+ T cells from PBMCs. These TCRs come from a human donor with multiple sclerosis.

This chain connects TRBV3-1 to TRBJ2-2; TRBD1 might be the D (7 bases). The CDR3 has 15 residues. From germline, CDR1 is LGHDT and CDR2 YNNKEL (reference sequence). The V end lost 6 bases, the J end lost 1 base, and 12 bases lay between the germline ends. CDR3 protein: CASSGRDRNTGELFF. In DNA form, the CDR3 reads TGTGCCAGCAGTGGGCGGGACAGGAACACCGGGGAGCTGTTTTTT.

This clonotype has a single count. The chain has TRBV9 and TRBJ1-4; TRBD1 is a possible D gene (6 bases). V was cut by 0 bases and J by 8 bases, with 11 bases left in between. Germline assignment: CDR1 SGDLS and CDR2 YYNGEE. The CDR3 consists of 14 residues. The chain's CDR3 is CASSVGQVGEKLFF. The CDR3 DNA follows: TGTGCCAGCAGCGTAGGACAGGTCGGCGAAAAACTGTTTTTT.

The gene calls are TRBV9 and TRBJ2-3; 12 bases are shared with TRBD2. Germline V gene sequence: CDR1 SGDLS, CDR2 YYNGEE. V shed 0 bases and J 6 bases; nucleotides not matched to a gene: 5. The CDR3 loop spans 16 amino acids. This CDR3 is CASSVAKTSGGDTQYF. DNA of the CDR3: TGTGCCAGCAGCGTAGCTAAAACTAGCGGGGGGGATACGCAGTATTTT.

The chain uses TRBV29-1 and TRBJ1-1; tentative D call: TRBD1 (6 bases). From germline, CDR1 is SQVTM and CDR2 ANQGSEA. CDR3 length: 17 residues. V was trimmed by 8 bases and J by 0 bases, leaving 25 bases between them. CDR3 protein: CSFKSEQGAGMNTEAFF. The CDR3 DNA sequence: TGCAGCTTCAAGAGTGAACAGGGTGCGGGGATGAACACTGAAGCTTTCTTT.

V and J are TRBV4-1 and TRBJ2-1; TRBD2 aligns across 8 bases. This CDR3 has 16 residues. The J segment lost 6 bases and the V segment lost 4 bases, leaving 11 bases of the junction unmatched. CDR1 is MGHRA and CDR2 is YSYEKL in the germline V gene. Here the CDR3 reads CASSLSGGGLRNEQFF. The CDR3 DNA reads as TGCGCCAGCAGCCTCTCTGGCGGGGGGCTGCGCAATGAGCAGTTCTTC.

This clonotype was seen just once. The rearrangement links TRBV2 to TRBJ2-7; 9 bases match TRBD1. This CDR3 region has 14 residues. Germline assignment: CDR1 SNHLY and CDR2 FYNNEI. After removal of 10 bases from V and 2 bases from J, the junction contained 9 bases not matched to a gene. The CDR3 DNA sequence: TGTGCCACCACCAGCCGGGACAGGGCCTACGAGCAGTACTTC. Translation gives CATTSRDRAYEQYF.

The genes are TRBV4-1 and TRBJ2-2; 11 bases are a match to TRBD2. The V segment lost 4 bases and the J segment 4 bases; nucleotides outside the gene matches: 11. CDR3 length: 18 amino acids. From germline, CDR1 is MGHRA and CDR2 YSYEKL. As DNA, the CDR3 is TGCGCCAGCAGCCTTCATATCCTAGCGGGGGGTATCACCGGGGAGCTGTTTTTT. Its protein product is CASSLHILAGGITGELFF.

This chain links TRBV2 with TRBJ1-2; D gene unclear. CDR3 length: 15 amino acids. V was clipped by 1 base and J by 0 bases, with 9 bases between them. Germline CDR1 SNHLY, CDR2 FYNNEI. The CDR3 spells CASSEVGRTNYGYTF. Written as DNA, the CDR3 is TGTGCCAGCAGTGAAGTCGGGAGAACTAACTATGGCTACACCTTC.

This chain connects TRBV9 to TRBJ2-1, with D unclear. With 6 bases removed from V and 8 bases from J, the gap between germline ends came to 18 bases. The CDR3 contains 14 residues. The germline CDR1 and CDR2 sequences are SGDLS and YYNGEE. The CDR3 sequence is CASTPASSWDEQFF. CDR3 coding DNA: TGTGCCAGCACCCCGGCATCCTCTTGGGATGAGCAGTTCTTC.

The chain carries TRBV7-6 and TRBJ2-7; 10 bases are shared with TRBD1. The CDR3 extends over 14 amino acids. The germline gives CDR1 SGHVS, CDR2 FNYEAQ. Trimming took 5 bases from V and 7 from J; bases not matched to a gene: 8. Written as DNA, the CDR3 is TGTGCCAGCAGCCCGGGGGACAGGGGCCGGGAGCAGTACTTC. Protein product: CASSPGDRGREQYF.

The chain employs TRBV27 and TRBJ1-5; D remains unclear. The V gene lost 2 bases and the J gene lost 5 bases, with 10 bases spanning the gap. The CDR3 totals 14 residues. Germline V gene data show CDR1 as MNHEY and CDR2 as SMNVEV (reference sequence). The CDR3 region has the DNA TGTGCCAGCAGTTTAGCAGGATTCGATCAGCCCCAGCATTTT. Protein: CASSLAGFDQPQHF.

This clonotype has a single count. CDR3 loop: CASSSAAPGADQPQHF. CDR3 coding DNA: TGTGCCAGCAGCTCCGCGGCCCCAGGGGCAGATCAGCCCCAGCATTTT. The chain employs TRBV12-3 or TRBV12-4 and TRBJ1-5; D is perhaps TRBD1 (6 bases). V was clipped by 6 bases and J by 5 bases, with 20 bases between them. The length of the CDR3 is 16 residues.

The sample holds one count of this clonotype. The chain is built from TRBV30 and TRBJ2-2, with 7 nucleotides matching TRBD1. V lost 3 bases and J lost 3; bases outside the gene matches: 4. Germline-derived CDR1 and CDR2 are GTSNPN and SVGIG (reference sequence). This CDR3 contains 14 residues. CDR3 region: CAWSEGAYTGELFF. CDR3 DNA: TGTGCCTGGAGCGAGGGGGCATACACCGGGGAGCTGTTTTTT.

This clonotype was counted between two and nine times. In DNA form, the CDR3 reads TGTGCCAGCAGTTTACAGGGGTCCTACAATGAGCAGTTCTTC. Amino acid sequence: CASSLQGSYNEQFF. This chain uses TRBV27 with TRBJ2-1; weak D call: TRBD1 (6 bases). The germline V and J ends were trimmed by 2 bases and 1 base, with 6 bases remaining between them. The CDR3 is made up of 14 amino acids. Germline V gene lookup returns CDR1 MNHEY and CDR2 SMNVEV (reference sequence).

This sequence joins TRBV29-1 and TRBJ2-7; TRBD1 might be the D (5 bases). This CDR3 contains 12 residues. Germline-derived CDR1 and CDR2 are SQVTM and ANQGSEA. Deletions cut 3 bases from V and 7 bases from J, with 13 bases between. Here the CDR3 DNA reads TGCAGCGTTGATCTAAAATCAGGGGAGCAGTACTTC. The encoded protein is CSVDLKSGEQYF.

V usage is TRBV4-2 and J usage is TRBJ2-7, with 8 bases that match TRBD2. V lost 4 bases, J lost 7 bases, and 12 bases stayed unmatched. The CDR3 loop spans 15 amino acids. Per germline, CDR1 LGHNA and CDR2 YNFKEQ. The CDR3, as DNA: TGTGCCAGCAGCCCCGAGACGGGGGGGCCGTTTGAGCAGTACTTC. It yields the protein CASSPETGGPFEQYF.